This is a list of T cell receptor beta chains from one sample in a study of vaccination effects on CD4 cells after COVID-19. The method was immunoSEQ multiplex PCR; TCRdb's version includes in-frame clones alone and lacks a portion of them. The repertoire holds fewer than 70,000 clones, with 75% to 85% as singletons. Their recognized antigens are unknown. Sequencing used CD4+ T cells from PBMCs cultured with SARS-CoV-2 spike peptides, obtained before COVID-19 vaccination. The receptors here all came from a human donor who received a COVID-19 vaccine. Both conserved end residues are part of each CDR3. D genes are given only for firm matches.

j_call d_call v_call cdr3_aa cdr3_nt
TRBJ1-1 - TRBV7-3 CASSSGLGSGAFF TGTGCCAGCAGCTCAGGGCTGGGGAGTGGAGCTTTCTTT
TRBJ2-1 - TRBV11-3 CASSPPGRNEQFF TGTGCCAGCAGCCCCCCCGGGCGGAATGAGCAGTTCTTC
TRBJ1-2 TRBD1 TRBV5-1 CASSLNDRGQGYTF TGCGCCAGCAGCTTGAATGACAGGGGGCAGGGCTACACCTTC
TRBJ1-1 - TRBV7-2 CASSPQMNTEAFF TGTGCCAGCAGCCCGCAAATGAACACTGAAGCTTTCTTT
TRBJ1-1 - TRBV18 CASSPPAGPNTEAFF TGTGCCAGCTCACCACCGGCAGGACCGAACACTGAAGCTTTCTTT
TRBJ2-1 - TRBV6-4 CASSMSSAYNEQFF TGTGCCAGCAGCATGTCTAGCGCCTACAATGAGCAGTTCTTC
TRBJ2-3 - TRBV7-3 CASSLWGTRADTQYF TGTGCCAGCAGCTTATGGGGGACACGGGCAGATACGCAGTATTTT
TRBJ2-1 TRBD2 TRBV5-4 CASSSGTSFNEQFF TGTGCCAGCAGCTCCGGGACTAGTTTTAATGAGCAGTTCTTC
TRBJ2-1 - TRBV10-1 CASSEFRDNYNEQFF TGCGCCAGCAGTGAGTTTCGGGACAACTACAATGAGCAGTTCTTC
TRBJ2-1 TRBD2 TRBV4-1 CASSWQPGLAVYNEQFF TGCGCCAGCAGCTGGCAACCGGGACTAGCGGTTTACAATGAGCAGTTCTTC
TRBJ2-1 - TRBV9 CASSAEGGAREQFF TGTGCCAGCAGCGCCGAAGGGGGGGCGAGGGAGCAGTTCTTC
TRBJ1-3 TRBD1 TRBV9 CASSVAEGAGGNTIYF TGTGCCAGCAGCGTAGCTGAGGGGGCTGGTGGAAACACCATATATTTT